A single sample gave rise to the 29 T cell receptor beta chains below, sequenced in a study of cytomegalovirus exposure and HLA in healthy donors. PCR employed 60 Vbeta and 13 Jbeta primers. The repertoire was sequenced with immunoSEQ multiplex PCR; TCRdb's copy has only in-frame clones and lacks some. The sample consists of around 230,000 clones, more than 70% of them appearing once. Sequenced: PBMCs. The receptors were gathered from a boy aged 10-17 years in good health and CMV-seronegative.

J is TRBJ1-1 and V is TRBV2; perhaps TRBD1 as D (6 bases). This CDR3 has 15 amino acids. In germline, CDR1 is SNHLY, CDR2 FYNNEI. V shed 7 bases and J shed 7 bases, with 22 bases lying between them. The CDR3 nucleotides are TGTGCCAGCACTCGGGACACCTCGAGTCGTAGTGAAGCTTTCTTT. It yields the protein CASTRDTSSRSEAFF.

This clone has only one observation. V and J are TRBV13 and TRBJ1-2; 7 bases are shared with TRBD1. V was pared by 2 bases and J by 7 bases, with 16 bases of the junction left unmatched. Germline V lookup: CDR1 PRHDT, CDR2 FYEKMQ (reference sequence). The CDR3 sequence is 17 residues long. CDR3 nucleotide sequence: TGTGCCAGCAGCTTATCGGCGGACGCCCAACAGGGGACTGGCTACACCTTC. Translated, it gives CASSLSADAQQGTGYTF.

This clone was counted once. This chain connects TRBV27 to TRBJ2-5; no clear D. The DNA end is more similar to TRBJ2-7, so the J call may be wrong. The CDR3 is 17 amino acids. The V gene's germline CDR1 is MNHEY and CDR2 SMNVEV (reference sequence). The CDR3 reads CASAPRFDSLGSYEQYF. DNA of the CDR3: TGTGCCAGCGCCCCTAGATTCGACTCGCTCGGGTCCTACGAGCAGTACTTC.

V usage is TRBV11-2 and J usage is TRBJ2-3; D not resolved. V shed 5 bases and J shed 4 bases, with 13 bases lying between them. Germline loops: CDR1 SGHAT, CDR2 FQNNGV. The length of the CDR3 is 14 residues. CDR3: CASSPHPMPDTQYF. The CDR3 DNA reads as TGTGCCAGCAGCCCCCACCCTATGCCAGATACGCAGTATTTT.

This chain uses TRBV5-4 with TRBJ1-3; 9 bases align to TRBD1. There are 15 residues in the CDR3. V dropped 4 bases and J dropped 0; count of bases not matched to a gene: 2. Germline loops: CDR1 SGHNT, CDR2 YYREEE (reference sequence). In DNA form, the CDR3 reads TGTGCCAGCAGCGAGGACAGGGGCTCTGGAAACACCATATATTTT. Translation: CASSEDRGSGNTIYF.

Remarks on this clone: At one end the junction does not follow the germline gene, possibly because of a read error. The same CDR3 arises from other DNA sequences in this sample as well. The chain combines TRBV27 with TRBJ1-2; 11 nucleotides line up with TRBD1. In germline, CDR1 is MNHEY, CDR2 SMNVEV (reference sequence). The CDR3 spans 18 residues. The CDR3 protein is CASSLSINLGQGVYGYTF. Here the CDR3 DNA reads TGTGCCAGCAGTTTATCGATTAATCTGGGACAGGGGGTCTATGGCTATACCTTC.

This clone appeared a single time. This rearrangement joins TRBV19 to TRBJ1-1, with 7 bases lining up with TRBD1. CDR1 is LNHDA and CDR2 is SQIVND in the germline V gene (reference sequence). The CDR3 is 14 residues long. V lost 7 bases, J lost 3 bases, and 8 bases stayed unmatched. DNA of the CDR3: TGTGCCAGTACCAGGGACAGCGAATACACTGAAGCTTTCTTT. It yields the protein CASTRDSEYTEAFF. The variable domain in full, completed from reference TRBV19 and TRBJ1-1, reads DGGITQSPKYLFRKEGQNVTLSCEQNLNHDAMYWYRQDPGQGLRLIYYSQIVNDFQKGDIAEGYSVSREKKESFPLTVTSAQKNPTAFYLCASTRDSEYTEAFFGQGTRLTVV.

V gene TRBV2 combines with J gene TRBJ2-2; 10 nucleotides match TRBD2. V lost 6 bases and J lost 3; bases outside the gene matches: 13. The CDR3 consists of 18 residues. Germline loops: CDR1 SNHLY, CDR2 FYNNEI. CDR3 bases: TGTGCCAGCAGAACGGCTAGCGGGAGCTTCTCTGACACCGGGGAGCTGTTTTTT. Encoded protein: CASRTASGSFSDTGELFF.

The rearrangement joins TRBV5-6 to TRBJ1-5; the D is unclear. Germline V lookup: CDR1 SGHDT, CDR2 YYEEEE. The CDR3 is 17 residues long. V lost 3 bases to trimming and J lost 2 bases, with 18 bases between them. CDR3 protein: CASSSPNRGGGNQPQHF. DNA for the CDR3: TGTGCCAGCAGCTCTCCCAATCGCGGTGGAGGCAATCAGCCCCAGCATTTT.

The DNA for the CDR3 is TGTGCCAGCAGTGCGGCGGCAGGGAATGGATATCAGCCCCAGCATTTT. Amino acids: CASSAAAGNGYQPQHF. The rearrangement joins TRBV6-1 to TRBJ1-5; D might be TRBD1 (5 bases). V lost 4 bases, J lost 5 bases, and 18 bases lay in between. The CDR3 spans 16 residues. In germline, CDR1 is MNHNS, CDR2 SASEGT.

The J gene is TRBJ1-2, the V gene TRBV30; 7 positions agree with TRBD1. CDR3 length equals 17 residues. Germline lookup yields CDR1 GTSNPN and CDR2 SVGIG (reference sequence). Trimming removed 1 base from V and 2 bases from J; junction bases left unmatched: 13. CDR3 loop: CAWSERQGLYLNYGYTF. The CDR3 DNA sequence: TGTGCCTGGAGTGAGCGACAGGGCTTGTACTTAAACTATGGCTACACCTTC. The full variable domain, with the rest looked up from reference TRBV30 and TRBJ1-2, is SQTIHQWPATLVQPVGSPLSLECTVEGTSNPNLYWYRQAAGRGLQLLFYSVGIGQISSEVPQNLSASRPQDRQFILSSKKLLLSDSGFYLCAWSERQGLYLNYGYTFGSGTRLTVV.

The chain recombines TRBV6-6 with TRBJ2-5, with 12 bases aligning to TRBD2. The CDR3 has 15 residues. V shed 7 bases and J 5 bases; nucleotides not matched to a gene: 8. Per the germline V gene, CDR1 is MNHNY and CDR2 is SVGAGI (reference sequence). The CDR3 region is CASTILAGGPETQYF. As DNA, the CDR3 is TGTGCCAGCACCATTCTAGCGGGGGGGCCGGAGACCCAGTACTTC.

As DNA, the CDR3 is TGTGCCAGCAGTTTAATGGGAGGCCGCGGGTCAAACTATGGCTACACCTTC. Protein: CASSLMGGRGSNYGYTF. V and J are TRBV27 and TRBJ1-2; unclear D gene. The length of the CDR3 is 17 residues. The germline V and J ends were trimmed by 2 bases and 2 bases, with 18 bases remaining between them. Germline lookup yields CDR1 MNHEY and CDR2 SMNVEV (reference sequence).

The gene calls are TRBV25-1 and TRBJ1-6; 7 bases line up with TRBD1. V lost 6 bases to trimming and J lost 9 bases; unmatched junction nucleotides: 8. From germline, CDR1 is MGHDK and CDR2 SYGVNS. CDR3 size: 14 residues. The CDR3 protein is CASSWAGGFSPLHF. CDR3 bases: TGTGCCAGCAGCTGGGCAGGGGGTTTTTCACCCCTCCACTTT.

The chain uses TRBV5-5 and TRBJ1-6; no reliable D call. CDR1 and CDR2 from the germline V gene are SGHKS and YYEKEE (reference sequence). This CDR3 contains 13 residues. V was clipped by 2 bases and J by 5 bases, with 5 bases between them. The DNA of the CDR3 is TGTGCCAGCAGCTTTACGGATAATTCACCCCTCCACTTT. Its protein is CASSFTDNSPLHF.

This chain connects TRBV5-6 to TRBJ2-1, with D perhaps TRBD2 (5 bases). The germline CDR1 and CDR2 sequences are SGHDT and YYEEEE. The CDR3 is 14 amino acids. Trimming removed 4 bases from V and 6 bases from J, with 14 bases in between. In nucleotides, the CDR3 is TGTGCCAGCAGCCGACCGGACTGGGCCAATGAGCAGTTCTTC. Its protein product is CASSRPDWANEQFF.

The genes are TRBV13 and TRBJ1-3; D gene uncertain. Germline values: CDR1 PRHDT, CDR2 FYEKMQ (reference sequence). This CDR3 comprises 17 residues. V was shortened by 1 base and J by 2 bases, with 15 bases between the two germline ends. The CDR3: CASSLAQATSPGNTIYF. The CDR3 nucleotides read TGTGCCAGCAGCTTAGCCCAGGCGACCTCTCCTGGAAACACCATATATTTT.

The chain has TRBV18 and TRBJ2-2; 9 nucleotides agree with TRBD2. Germline-derived CDR1 and CDR2 are KGHSH and LQKENI. The V segment lost 0 bases and the J segment 2 bases; nucleotides outside the gene matches: 4. The CDR3 consists of 17 residues. CDR3 coding DNA: TGTGCCAGCTCACCACCGCAGACTAGCGGTAACACCGGGGAGCTGTTTTTT. Amino acids: CASSPPQTSGNTGELFF. The full variable domain, with the rest looked up from reference TRBV18 and TRBJ2-2, is NAGVMQNPRHLVRRRGQEARLRCSPMKGHSHVYWYRQLPEEGLKFMVYLQKENIIDESGMPKERFSAEFPKEGPSILRIQQVVRGDSAAYFCASSPPQTSGNTGELFFGEGSRLTVL.

Worth noting for this clone: This sample also contains other DNA sequences that code for the same CDR3. The gene calls are TRBV2 and TRBJ1-1; 8 bases line up with TRBD1. Germline-derived CDR1 and CDR2 are SNHLY and FYNNEI. This CDR3 has 15 amino acids. Germline trimming cut 1 base from V and 4 bases from J; bases unmatched to any gene: 5. This chain's CDR3 is CASSEDAGGSTEAFF. In DNA, the CDR3 is TGTGCCAGCAGTGAAGACGCAGGGGGCAGCACTGAAGCTTTCTTT.

The CDR3: CASSNRDTEAFF. In DNA, the CDR3 is TGTGCCAGCAGTAACCGGGACACTGAAGCTTTCTTT. The gene calls are TRBV6-6 and TRBJ1-1; D is undetermined. Trimming took off 5 bases at V and 3 bases at J, with 7 bases between the two ends. Germline lookup yields CDR1 MNHNY and CDR2 SVGAGI (reference sequence). The CDR3 has 12 residues.

The V gene is TRBV2, the J gene TRBJ1-5, with a tentative D call TRBD1 (5 bases). The CDR3 is 15 residues long. Germline CDR1 is SNHLY and CDR2 is FYNNEI. The V and J ends lost 6 bases and 2 bases respectively, with 14 bases between them. The CDR3 sequence is CASSPEPRGNQPQHF. In nucleotides, the CDR3 is TGTGCCAGCAGCCCGGAGCCCAGGGGCAATCAGCCCCAGCATTTT.

The chain couples TRBV6-4 to TRBJ2-1; TRBD2 agrees at 10 bases. CDR3 length equals 18 residues. The J segment lost 5 bases and the V segment lost 3 bases, leaving 13 bases of the junction unmatched. Germline CDR1 MRHNA, CDR2 SNTAGT. This chain's CDR3 is CASSETRPSGSSHNEQFF. The DNA for the CDR3 is TGTGCCAGCAGTGAAACCCGGCCTAGCGGGAGTTCCCACAATGAGCAGTTCTTC.

The V call is TRBV11-3, the J call TRBJ2-5, with a tentative D call TRBD1 (5 bases). This CDR3 is built from 14 residues. Trimming cost V 1 base and J 1 base, with 7 bases left between them. Looked up from germline, CDR1 is SGHNT and CDR2 is YENEEA. CDR3 loop: CASSLVRGQETQYF. CDR3 nucleotide sequence: TGTGCCAGCAGCTTAGTAAGGGGCCAAGAGACCCAGTACTTC.

This clone was observed a handful of times. The chain is built from TRBV5-4 and TRBJ1-2; D is possibly TRBD1 (5 bases). The CDR3 sequence is 14 residues long. The V end lost 1 base, the J end lost 7 bases, and 14 bases lay between the germline ends. Germline lookup yields CDR1 SGHNT and CDR2 YYREEE (reference sequence). The CDR3 DNA follows: TGTGCCAGCAGCTTGTCGCCAGGGTTAGCTGGCTACACCTTC. The encoded protein is CASSLSPGLAGYTF. Complete variable domain (other parts from reference TRBV5-4 and TRBJ1-2): ETGVTQSPTHLIKTRGQQVTLRCSSQSGHNTVSWYQQALGQGPQFIFQYYREEENGRGNFPPRFSGLQFPNYSSELNVNALELDDSALYLCASSLSPGLAGYTFGSGTRLTVV.

This clone was recorded once. The CDR3 loop is CASSPASYEQYF. The DNA of the CDR3 is TGTGCCAGCAGCCCTGCCTCCTACGAGCAGTACTTC. The V call is TRBV7-2, the J call TRBJ2-5; no clear D. The end of the DNA is better explained by TRBJ2-7, so the J call may be wrong. Germline loops: CDR1 SGHTA, CDR2 FQGNSA. The CDR3 covers 12 residues.

This chain links TRBV29-1 with TRBJ1-1; 7 nucleotides align to TRBD1. The ends lost 5 bases at V and 5 bases at J; junction bases unmatched: 11. The CDR3 loop spans 14 amino acids. Germline V gives CDR1 SQVTM, CDR2 ANQGSEA. CDR3 in amino acids: CSVFEGAPRTEAFF. In DNA, the CDR3 is TGCAGCGTTTTTGAGGGGGCGCCCCGTACTGAAGCTTTCTTT.

The rearrangement links TRBV30 to TRBJ1-2; the D is unclear. There are 10 residues in the CDR3. Trimming left V 2 bases short and J 6 bases short, with 4 bases between. The germline CDR1 and CDR2 sequences are GTSNPN and SVGIG (reference sequence). The CDR3 sequence is CAWSLDGYTF. In nucleotides, the CDR3 is TGTGCCTGGAGTTTAGATGGCTACACCTTC.

The V call is TRBV4-1, the J call TRBJ2-7; D is perhaps TRBD1 (6 bases). CDR1 is MGHRA and CDR2 is YSYEKL in the germline V gene. The V and J ends lost 2 bases and 3 bases respectively, with 23 bases between them. This CDR3 has 18 residues. The CDR3 DNA follows: TGCGCCAGCAGCCAAACCTTCAACTGGTGGCAGGACAGCTACGAGCAGTACTTC. Encoded protein: CASSQTFNWWQDSYEQYF.

V is TRBV27 and J is TRBJ1-2; the match to TRBD1 covers 12 bases. CDR3 length: 15 amino acids. Germline CDR1 reads MNHEY; CDR2 reads SMNVEV (reference sequence). Trimming removed 8 bases from V and 8 bases from J; junction bases left unmatched: 12. The CDR3 bases are TGTGCCAGCGGACCTCTGGGACAGGGGGCGGGGGGCTACACCTTC. Translation: CASGPLGQGAGGYTF.